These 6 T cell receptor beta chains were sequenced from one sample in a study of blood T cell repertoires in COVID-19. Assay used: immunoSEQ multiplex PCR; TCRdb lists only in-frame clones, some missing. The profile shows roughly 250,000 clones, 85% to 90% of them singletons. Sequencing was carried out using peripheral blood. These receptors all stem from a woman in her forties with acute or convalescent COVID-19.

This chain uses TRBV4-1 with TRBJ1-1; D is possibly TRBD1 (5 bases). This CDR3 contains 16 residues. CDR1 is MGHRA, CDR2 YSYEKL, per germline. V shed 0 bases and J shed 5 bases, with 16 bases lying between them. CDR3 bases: TGCGCCAGCAGCCAAGATGGGTTCGGGGGTGGGACTGAAGCTTTCTTT. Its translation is CASSQDGFGGGTEAFF.

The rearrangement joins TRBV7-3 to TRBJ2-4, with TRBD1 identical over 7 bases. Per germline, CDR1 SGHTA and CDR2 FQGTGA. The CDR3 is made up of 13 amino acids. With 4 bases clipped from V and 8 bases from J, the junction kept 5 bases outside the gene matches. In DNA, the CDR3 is TGTGCCAGCAGCTCTACAGGGGCGGACATTCAGTACTTC. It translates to CASSSTGADIQYF.

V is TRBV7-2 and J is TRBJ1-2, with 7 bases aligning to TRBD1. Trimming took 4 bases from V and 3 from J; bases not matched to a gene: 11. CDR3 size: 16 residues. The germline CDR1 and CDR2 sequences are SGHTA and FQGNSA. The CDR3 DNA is TGTGCCAGCAGCTCCGTCGGGGGGGGACAGTACTATGGCTACACCTTC. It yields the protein CASSSVGGGQYYGYTF.

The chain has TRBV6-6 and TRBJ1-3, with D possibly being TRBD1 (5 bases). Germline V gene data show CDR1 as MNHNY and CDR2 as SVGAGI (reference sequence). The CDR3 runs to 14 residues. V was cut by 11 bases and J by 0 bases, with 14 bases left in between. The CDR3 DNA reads TGTGCCGCTGTGGGGGGGGGCTCTGGAAACACCATATATTTT. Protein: CAAVGGGSGNTIYF.

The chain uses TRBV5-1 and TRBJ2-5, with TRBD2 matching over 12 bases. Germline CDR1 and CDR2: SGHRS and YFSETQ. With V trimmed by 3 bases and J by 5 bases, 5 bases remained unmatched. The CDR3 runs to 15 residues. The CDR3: CASSSLAGGPETQYF. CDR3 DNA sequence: TGCGCCAGCAGCTCCCTAGCGGGGGGGCCGGAGACCCAGTACTTC.

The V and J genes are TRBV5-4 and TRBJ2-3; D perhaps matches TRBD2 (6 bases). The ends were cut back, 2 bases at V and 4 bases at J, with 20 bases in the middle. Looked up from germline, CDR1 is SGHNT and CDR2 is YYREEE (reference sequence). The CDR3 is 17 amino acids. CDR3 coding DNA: TGTGCCAGCAGCTTTACTACTGGGGTGGGGGGTGCAGATACGCAGTATTTT. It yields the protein CASSFTTGVGGADTQYF.